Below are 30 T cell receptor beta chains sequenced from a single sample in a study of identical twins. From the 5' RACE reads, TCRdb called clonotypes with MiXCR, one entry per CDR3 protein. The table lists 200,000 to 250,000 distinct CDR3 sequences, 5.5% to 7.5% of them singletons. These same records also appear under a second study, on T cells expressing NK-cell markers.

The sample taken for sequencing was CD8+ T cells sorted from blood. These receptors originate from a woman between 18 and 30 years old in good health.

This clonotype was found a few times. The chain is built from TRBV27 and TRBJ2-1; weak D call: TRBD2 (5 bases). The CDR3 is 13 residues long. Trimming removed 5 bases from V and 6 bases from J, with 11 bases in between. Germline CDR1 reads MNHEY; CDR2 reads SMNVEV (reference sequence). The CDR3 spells CASSPAVVNEQFF. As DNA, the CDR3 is TGTGCCAGCAGTCCAGCGGTTGTCAATGAGCAGTTCTTC.

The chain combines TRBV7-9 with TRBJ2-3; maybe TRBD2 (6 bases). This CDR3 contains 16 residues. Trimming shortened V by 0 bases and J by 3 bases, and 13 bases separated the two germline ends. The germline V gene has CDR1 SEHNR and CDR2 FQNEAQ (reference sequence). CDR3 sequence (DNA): TGTGCCAGCAGCTTAGCTAGAGGAGGGGCGACAGATACGCAGTATTTT. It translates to CASSLARGGATDTQYF. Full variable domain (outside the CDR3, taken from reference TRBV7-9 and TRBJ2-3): DTGVSQNPRHKITKRGQNVTFRCDPISEHNRLYWYRQTLGQGPEFLTYFQNEAQLEKSRLLSDRFSAERPKGSFSTLEIQRTEQGDSAMYLCASSLARGGATDTQYFGPGTRLTVL.

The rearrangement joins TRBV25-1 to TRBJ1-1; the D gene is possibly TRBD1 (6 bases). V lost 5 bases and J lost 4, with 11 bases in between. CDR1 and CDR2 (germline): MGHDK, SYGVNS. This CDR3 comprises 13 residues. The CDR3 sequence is CASSRGGFTEAFF. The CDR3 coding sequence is TGTGCCAGCAGTCGAGGGGGATTCACTGAAGCTTTCTTT.

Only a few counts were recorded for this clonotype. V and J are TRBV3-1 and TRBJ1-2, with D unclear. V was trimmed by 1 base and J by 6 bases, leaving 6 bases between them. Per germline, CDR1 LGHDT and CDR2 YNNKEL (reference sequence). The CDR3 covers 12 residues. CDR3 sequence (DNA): TGTGCCAGCAGCCAAGGCTGGGATGGCTACACCTTC. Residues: CASSQGWDGYTF. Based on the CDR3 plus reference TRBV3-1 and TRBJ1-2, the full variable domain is DTAVSQTPKYLVTQMGNDKSIKCEQNLGHDTMYWYKQDSKKFLKIMFSYNNKELIINETVPNRFSPKSPDKAHLNLHINSLELGDSAVYFCASSQGWDGYTFGSGTRLTVV.

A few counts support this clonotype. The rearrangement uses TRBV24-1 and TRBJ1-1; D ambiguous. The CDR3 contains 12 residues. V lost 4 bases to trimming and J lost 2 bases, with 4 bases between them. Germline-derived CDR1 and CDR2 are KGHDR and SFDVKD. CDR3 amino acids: CATSDGNTEAFF. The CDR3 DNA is TGTGCCACCAGTGACGGAAACACTGAAGCTTTCTTT.

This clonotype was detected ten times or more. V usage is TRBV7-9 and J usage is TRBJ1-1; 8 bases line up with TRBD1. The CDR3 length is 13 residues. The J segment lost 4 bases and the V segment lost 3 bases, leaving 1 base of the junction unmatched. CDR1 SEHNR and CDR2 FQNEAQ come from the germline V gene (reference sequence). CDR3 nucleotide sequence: TGTGCCAGCAGCTTTGACAGGGGCACTGAAGCTTTCTTT. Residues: CASSFDRGTEAFF.

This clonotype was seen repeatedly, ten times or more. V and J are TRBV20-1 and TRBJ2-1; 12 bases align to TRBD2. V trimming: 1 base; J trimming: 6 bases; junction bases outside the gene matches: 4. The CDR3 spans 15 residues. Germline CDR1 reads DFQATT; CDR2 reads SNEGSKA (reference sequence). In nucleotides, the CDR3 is TGCAGTGCTAGAGCGACTAGCGGGAGTCTCAATGAGCAGTTCTTC. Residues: CSARATSGSLNEQFF.

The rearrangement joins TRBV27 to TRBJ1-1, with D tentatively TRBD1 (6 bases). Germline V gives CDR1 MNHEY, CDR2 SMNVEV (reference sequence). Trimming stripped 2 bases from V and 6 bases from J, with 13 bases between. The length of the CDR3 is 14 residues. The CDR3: CASSLALGGAEAFF. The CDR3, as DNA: TGTGCCAGCAGTTTAGCTCTAGGGGGGGCTGAAGCTTTCTTT.

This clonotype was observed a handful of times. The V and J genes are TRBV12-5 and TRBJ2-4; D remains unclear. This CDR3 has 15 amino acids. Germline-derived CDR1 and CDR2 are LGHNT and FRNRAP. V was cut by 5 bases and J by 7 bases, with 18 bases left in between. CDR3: CASGTSVRGQNIQYF. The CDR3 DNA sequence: TGTGCTAGTGGTACCTCGGTCCGCGGCCAGAACATTCAGTACTTC. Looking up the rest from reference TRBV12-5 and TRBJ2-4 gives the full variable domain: DARVTQTPRHKVTEMGQEVTMRCQPILGHNTVFWYRQTMMQGLELLAYFRNRAPLDDSGMPKDRFSAEMPDATLATLKIQPSEPRDSAVYFCASGTSVRGQNIQYFGAGTRLSVL.

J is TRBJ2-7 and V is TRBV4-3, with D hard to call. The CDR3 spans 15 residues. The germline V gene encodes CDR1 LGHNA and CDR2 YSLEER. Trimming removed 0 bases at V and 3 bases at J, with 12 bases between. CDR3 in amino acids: CASSQDSSRRYEQYF. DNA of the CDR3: TGCGCCAGCAGCCAAGATTCCAGCAGACGCTACGAGCAGTACTTC.

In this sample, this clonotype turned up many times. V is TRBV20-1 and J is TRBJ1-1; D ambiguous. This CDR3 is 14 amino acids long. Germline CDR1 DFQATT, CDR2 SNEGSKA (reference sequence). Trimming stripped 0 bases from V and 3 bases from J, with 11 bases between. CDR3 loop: CSARELRIYTEAFF. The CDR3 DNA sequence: TGCAGTGCTAGAGAGTTAAGGATTTACACTGAAGCTTTCTTT.

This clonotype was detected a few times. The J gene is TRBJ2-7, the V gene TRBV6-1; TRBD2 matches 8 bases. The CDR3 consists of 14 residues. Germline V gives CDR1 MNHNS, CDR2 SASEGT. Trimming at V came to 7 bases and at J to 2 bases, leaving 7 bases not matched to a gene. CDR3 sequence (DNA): TGTGCCAGCACCCCGGGGGGGTGGACCTACGAGCAGTACTTC. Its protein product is CASTPGGWTYEQYF.

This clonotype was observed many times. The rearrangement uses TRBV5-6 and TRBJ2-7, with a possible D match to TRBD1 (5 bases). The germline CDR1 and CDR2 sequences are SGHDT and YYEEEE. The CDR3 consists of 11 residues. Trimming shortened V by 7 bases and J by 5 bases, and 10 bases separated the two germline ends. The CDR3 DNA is TGTGCCAGCGCCCAGGGAAACGAGCAGTACTTC. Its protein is CASAQGNEQYF.

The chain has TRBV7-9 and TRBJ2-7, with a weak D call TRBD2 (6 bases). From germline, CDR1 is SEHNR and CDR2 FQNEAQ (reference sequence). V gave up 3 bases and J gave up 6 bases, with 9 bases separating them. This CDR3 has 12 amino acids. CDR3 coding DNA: TGTGCCAGCAGCTTTTTTAGCGGCGAGCAGTACTTC. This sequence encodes CASSFFSGEQYF.

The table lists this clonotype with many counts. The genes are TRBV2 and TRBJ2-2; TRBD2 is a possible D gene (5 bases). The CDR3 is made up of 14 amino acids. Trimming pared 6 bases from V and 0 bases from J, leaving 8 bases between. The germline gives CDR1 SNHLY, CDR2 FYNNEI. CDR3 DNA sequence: TGTGCCAGCAGCCGACTAACGAACACCGGGGAGCTGTTTTTT. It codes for CASSRLTNTGELFF.

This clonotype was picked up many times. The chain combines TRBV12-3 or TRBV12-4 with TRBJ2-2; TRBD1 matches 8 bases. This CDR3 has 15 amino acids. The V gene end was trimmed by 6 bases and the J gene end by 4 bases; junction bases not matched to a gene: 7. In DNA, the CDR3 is TGTGCCAGCAGAGACACAGGGGGAATCACCGGGGAGCTGTTTTTT. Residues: CASRDTGGITGELFF.

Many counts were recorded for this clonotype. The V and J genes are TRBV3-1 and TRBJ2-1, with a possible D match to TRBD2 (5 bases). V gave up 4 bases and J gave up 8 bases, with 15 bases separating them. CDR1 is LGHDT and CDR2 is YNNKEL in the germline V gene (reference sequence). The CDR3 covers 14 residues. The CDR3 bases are TGTGCCAGCAGCCTCCCAGGAACCGGGGATGAGCAGTTCTTC. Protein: CASSLPGTGDEQFF.

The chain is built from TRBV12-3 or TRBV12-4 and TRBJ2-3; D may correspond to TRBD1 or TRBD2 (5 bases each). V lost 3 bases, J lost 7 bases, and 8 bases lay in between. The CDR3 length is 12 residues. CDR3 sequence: CASSLGTHTQYF. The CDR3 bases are TGTGCCAGCAGTTTGGGGACCCATACGCAGTATTTT.

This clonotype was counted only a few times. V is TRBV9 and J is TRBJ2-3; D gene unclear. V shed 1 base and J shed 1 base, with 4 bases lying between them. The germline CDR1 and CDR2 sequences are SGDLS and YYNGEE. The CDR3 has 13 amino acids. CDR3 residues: CASSVRRTDTQYF. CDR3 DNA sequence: TGTGCCAGCAGCGTAAGGCGCACAGATACGCAGTATTTT.

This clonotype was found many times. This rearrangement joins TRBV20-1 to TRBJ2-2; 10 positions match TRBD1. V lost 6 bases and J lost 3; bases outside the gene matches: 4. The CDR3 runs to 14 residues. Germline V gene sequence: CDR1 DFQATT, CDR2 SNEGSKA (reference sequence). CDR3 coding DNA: TGCAGTGCCGTGGACAGGGGGTACACCGGGGAGCTGTTTTTT. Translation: CSAVDRGYTGELFF.

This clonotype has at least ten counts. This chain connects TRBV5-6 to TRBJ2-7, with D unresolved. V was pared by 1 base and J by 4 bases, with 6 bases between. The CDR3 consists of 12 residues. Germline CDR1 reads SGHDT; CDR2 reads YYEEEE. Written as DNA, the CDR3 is TGTGCCAGCAGCTTGACCTCTTACGAGCAGTACTTC. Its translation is CASSLTSYEQYF.

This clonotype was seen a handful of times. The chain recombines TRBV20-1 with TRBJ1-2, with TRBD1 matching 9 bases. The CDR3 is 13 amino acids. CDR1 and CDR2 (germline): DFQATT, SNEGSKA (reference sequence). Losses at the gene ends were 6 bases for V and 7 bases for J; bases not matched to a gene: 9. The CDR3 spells CSANGQGSVGYTF. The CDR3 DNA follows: TGCAGTGCAAACGGACAGGGGTCCGTTGGCTACACCTTC.

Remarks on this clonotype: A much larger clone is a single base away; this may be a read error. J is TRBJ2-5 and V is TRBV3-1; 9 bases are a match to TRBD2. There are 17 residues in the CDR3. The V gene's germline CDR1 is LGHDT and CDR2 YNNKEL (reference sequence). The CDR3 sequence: CASSPSLAGRMRETRYF. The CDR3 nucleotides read TGTGCCAGCAGCCCGTCCCTAGCGGGGAGGATGCGAGAGACCCGGTACTTC.

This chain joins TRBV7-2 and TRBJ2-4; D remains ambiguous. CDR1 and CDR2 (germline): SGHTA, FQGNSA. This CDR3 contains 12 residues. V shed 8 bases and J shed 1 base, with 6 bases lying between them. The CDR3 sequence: CASLGAKNIQYF. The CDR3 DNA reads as TGTGCCAGCCTGGGCGCCAAAAACATTCAGTACTTC.

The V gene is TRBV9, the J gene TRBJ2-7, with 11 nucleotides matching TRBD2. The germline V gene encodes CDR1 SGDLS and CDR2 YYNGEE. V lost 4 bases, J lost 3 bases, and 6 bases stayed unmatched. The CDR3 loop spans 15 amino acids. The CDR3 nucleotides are TGTGCCAGCAGCCAAGCGGGACTAGCGGACTACGAGCAGTACTTC. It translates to CASSQAGLADYEQYF. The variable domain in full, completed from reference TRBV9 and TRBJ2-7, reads DSGVTQTPKHLITATGQRVTLRCSPRSGDLSVYWYQQSLDQGLQFLIQYYNGEERAKGNILERFSAQQFPDLHSELNLSSLELGDSALYFCASSQAGLADYEQYFGPGTRLTVT.

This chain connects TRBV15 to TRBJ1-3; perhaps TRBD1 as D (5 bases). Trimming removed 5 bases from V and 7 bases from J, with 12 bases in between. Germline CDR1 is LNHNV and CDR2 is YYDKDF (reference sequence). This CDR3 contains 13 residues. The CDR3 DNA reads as TGTGCCACCAGCCATCTCGGGGGGAACACCATATATTTT. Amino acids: CATSHLGGNTIYF.

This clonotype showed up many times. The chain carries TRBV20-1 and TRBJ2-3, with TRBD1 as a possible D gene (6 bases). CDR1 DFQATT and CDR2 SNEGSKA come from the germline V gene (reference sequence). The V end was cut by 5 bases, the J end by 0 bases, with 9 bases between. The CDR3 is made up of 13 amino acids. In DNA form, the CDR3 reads TGCAGTGCTTGGGACATCAGCACAGATACGCAGTATTTT. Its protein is CSAWDISTDTQYF.

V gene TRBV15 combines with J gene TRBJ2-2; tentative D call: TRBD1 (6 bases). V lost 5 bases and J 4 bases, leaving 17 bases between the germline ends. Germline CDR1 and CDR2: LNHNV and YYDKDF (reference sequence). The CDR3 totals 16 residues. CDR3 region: CATSAFPGAPTGELFF. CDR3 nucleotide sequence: TGTGCCACCAGCGCCTTCCCAGGGGCCCCCACCGGGGAGCTGTTTTTT.

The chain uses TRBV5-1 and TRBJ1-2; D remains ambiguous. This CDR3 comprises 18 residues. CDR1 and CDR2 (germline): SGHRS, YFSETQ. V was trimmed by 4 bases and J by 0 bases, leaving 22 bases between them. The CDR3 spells CASSLWRVIGVTNYGYTF. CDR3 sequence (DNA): TGCGCCAGCAGCCTTTGGAGGGTAATCGGGGTAACTAACTATGGCTACACCTTC.

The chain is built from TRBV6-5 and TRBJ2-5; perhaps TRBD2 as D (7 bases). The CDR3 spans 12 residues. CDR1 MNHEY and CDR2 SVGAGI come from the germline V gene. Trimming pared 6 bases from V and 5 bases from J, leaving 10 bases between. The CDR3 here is CASSKGGETQYF. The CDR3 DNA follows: TGTGCCAGCAGCAAGGGGGGGGAGACCCAGTACTTC.